These T cell receptor beta chains were read from a single sample in a study of T cell responses to AZD1222 COVID-19 vaccine. Assay: immunoSEQ multiplex PCR; the TCRdb copy retains only in-frame clones and omits some. The repertoire holds 180,000 or so clones, approximately 93% seen once, with about 1% in the top ten. Sequenced material: peripheral blood, taken 28 days after the second AZD1222 dose. The receptors derive from an adult who received the AZD1222 COVID-19 vaccine. The CDR3 runs from the conserved cysteine through the conserved F or W. A D gene is named only where the DNA matches it firmly. Part of the rows lack a size; the others show once, few, many or a class for expanded clones.

abundance | j_gene | d_gene | v_gene | len | CDR3aa | CDR3nt
- | TRBJ2-1 | TRBD2 | TRBV3-1/TRBV3-2 | 14 | CASRTSSGAHEQFF | TGTGCCAGCAGGACCTCTAGCGGGGCGCATGAGCAGTTCTTC
- | TRBJ2-7 | TRBD1 | TRBV19 | 14 | CASSPRQGPFKQYF | TGTGCCAGTAGTCCCAGACAGGGTCCCTTCAAGCAGTACTTC
- | TRBJ1-1 | - | TRBV3-1/TRBV3-2 | 11 | CASGGNTEAFF | TGTGCCAGCGGGGGCAACACTGAAGCTTTCTTT
- | TRBJ1-2 | - | TRBV5-6 | 12 | CASSLDGNGYTF | TGTGCCAGCAGCTTGGATGGGAATGGCTACACCTTC
- | TRBJ2-3 | - | TRBV2 | 14 | CASSGEGGTDTQYF | TGTGCCAGCAGTGGGGAGGGGGGCACAGATACGCAGTATTTT
- | TRBJ1-1 | - | TRBV5-1 | 14 | CASSLRGGDTEAFF | TGCGCCAGCAGCTTAAGGGGAGGAGACACTGAAGCTTTCTTT
- | TRBJ1-5 | - | TRBV29-1 | 12 | CSVMGSNQPQHF | TGCAGCGTTATGGGGAGTAATCAGCCCCAGCATTTT
- | TRBJ2-7 | - | TRBV14 | 13 | CASSLWGFYEQYF | TGTGCCAGCAGCCTATGGGGTTTCTACGAGCAGTACTTC
- | TRBJ2-1 | - | TRBV9 | 15 | CASSVDWGTYNEQFF | TGTGCCAGCAGCGTAGATTGGGGGACCTACAATGAGCAGTTCTTC
- | TRBJ2-1 | - | TRBV19 | 13 | CASSIVPDNEQFF | TGTGCCAGTAGTATCGTCCCGGACAATGAGCAGTTCTTC
once | TRBJ2-1 | - | TRBV7-9 | 15 | CASSPVGGTYNEQFF | TGTGCCAGCAGCCCCGTTGGCGGGACCTACAATGAGCAGTTCTTC
- | TRBJ1-2 | - | TRBV5-1 | 15 | CASSLFQTGGYGYTF | TGCGCCAGCAGCTTGTTTCAGACCGGCGGCTATGGCTACACCTTC
- | TRBJ2-1 | - | TRBV27 | 14 | CASSPQGRGNEQFF | TGTGCCAGCAGCCCTCAGGGGCGGGGGAATGAGCAGTTCTTC
- | TRBJ2-7 | - | TRBV4-1 | 13 | CASSRSRGYEQYF | TGCGCCAGCAGCCGGTCCCGGGGATACGAGCAGTACTTC
- | TRBJ1-1 | - | TRBV2 | 15 | CASRDRTSSNTEAFF | TGTGCCAGCAGGGATCGGACATCCAGTAACACTGAAGCTTTCTTT
- | TRBJ1-1 | - | TRBV2 | 14 | CASNDWSLGTEAFF | TGTGCCAGCAACGACTGGTCGTTAGGAACTGAAGCTTTCTTT
- | TRBJ2-1 | TRBD1 | TRBV7-3 | 12 | CASSSDRGEQFF | TGTGCCAGCAGCTCCGACAGGGGTGAGCAGTTCTTC
- | TRBJ1-5 | - | TRBV5-1 | 15 | CASREWYPTDQPQHF | TGCGCCAGCAGGGAGTGGTACCCCACGGATCAGCCCCAGCATTTT
- | TRBJ1-2 | - | TRBV29-1 | 12 | CSVERGGHGYTF | TGCAGCGTTGAACGGGGGGGGCACGGCTACACCTTC
once | TRBJ2-7 | TRBD1 | TRBV6-5 | 13 | CASSLKGAYEQYF | TGTGCCAGCAGCTTAAAGGGGGCGTACGAGCAGTACTTC